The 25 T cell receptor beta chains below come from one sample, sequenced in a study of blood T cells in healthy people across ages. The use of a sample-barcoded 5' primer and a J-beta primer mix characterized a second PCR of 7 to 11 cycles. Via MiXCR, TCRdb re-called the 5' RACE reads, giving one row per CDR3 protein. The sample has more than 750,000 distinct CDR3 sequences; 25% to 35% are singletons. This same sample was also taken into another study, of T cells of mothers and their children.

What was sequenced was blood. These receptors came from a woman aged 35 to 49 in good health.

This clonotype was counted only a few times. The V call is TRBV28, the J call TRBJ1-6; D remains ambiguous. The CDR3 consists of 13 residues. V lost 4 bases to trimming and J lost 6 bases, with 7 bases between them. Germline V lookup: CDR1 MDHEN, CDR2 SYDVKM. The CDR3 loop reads CASSSDLNSPLHF. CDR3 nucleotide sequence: TGTGCCAGCAGTTCCGACCTTAATTCACCCCTCCACTTT.

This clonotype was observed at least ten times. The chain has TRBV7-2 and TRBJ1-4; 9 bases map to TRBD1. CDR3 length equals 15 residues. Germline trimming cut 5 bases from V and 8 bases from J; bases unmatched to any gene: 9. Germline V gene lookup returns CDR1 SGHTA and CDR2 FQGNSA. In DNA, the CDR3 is TGTGCCAGCAGCCGTTGGACAGGGGCTTTCGAAAAACTGTTTTTT. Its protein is CASSRWTGAFEKLFF.

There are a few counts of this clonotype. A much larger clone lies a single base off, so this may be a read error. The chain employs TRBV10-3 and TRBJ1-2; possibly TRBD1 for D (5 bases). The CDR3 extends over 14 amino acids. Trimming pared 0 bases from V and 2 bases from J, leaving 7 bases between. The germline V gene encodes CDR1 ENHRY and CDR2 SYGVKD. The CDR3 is CAISESSGNYGYTF. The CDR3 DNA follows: TGTGCCATCAGTGAGTCGTCAGGGAACTATGGCTACACCTTC.

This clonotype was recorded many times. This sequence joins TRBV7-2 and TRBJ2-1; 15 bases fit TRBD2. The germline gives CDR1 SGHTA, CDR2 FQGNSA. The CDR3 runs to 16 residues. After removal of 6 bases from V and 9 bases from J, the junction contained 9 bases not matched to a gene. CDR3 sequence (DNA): TGTGCCAGCAGTCAACGGACTAGCGGGGGGGCGATTGAGCAGTTCTTC. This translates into CASSQRTSGGAIEQFF.

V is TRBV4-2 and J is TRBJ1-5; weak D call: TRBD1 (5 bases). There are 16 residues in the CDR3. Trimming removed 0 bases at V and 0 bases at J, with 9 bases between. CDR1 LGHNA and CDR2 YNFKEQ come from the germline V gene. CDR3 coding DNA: TGTGCCAGCAGCCAAGAAGTCCAGGGTAGCAATCAGCCCCAGCATTTT. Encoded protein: CASSQEVQGSNQPQHF.

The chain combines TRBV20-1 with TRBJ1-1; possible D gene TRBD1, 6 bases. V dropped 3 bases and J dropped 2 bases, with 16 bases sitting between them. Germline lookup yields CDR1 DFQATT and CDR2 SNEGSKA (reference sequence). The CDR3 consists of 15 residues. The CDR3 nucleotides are TGCAGTGCTAGGGTAGGGGGGAGTATCAACACTGAAGCTTTCTTT. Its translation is CSARVGGSINTEAFF.

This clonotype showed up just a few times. The CDR3 loop reads CASSQGGQAKTQYF. The CDR3 coding sequence is TGTGCCAGCAGCCAAGGTGGACAGGCGAAGACCCAGTACTTC. The gene calls are TRBV3-1 and TRBJ2-5, with 7 bases that match TRBD1. CDR1 and CDR2 (germline): LGHDT, YNNKEL (reference sequence). CDR3 length: 14 residues. With 1 base clipped from V and 6 bases from J, the junction kept 5 bases outside the gene matches.

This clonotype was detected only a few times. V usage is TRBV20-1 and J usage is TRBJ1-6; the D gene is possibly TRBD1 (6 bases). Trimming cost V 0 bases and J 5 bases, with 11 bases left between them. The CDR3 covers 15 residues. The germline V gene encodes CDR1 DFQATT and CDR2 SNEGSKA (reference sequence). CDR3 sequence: CSARDLGGNNSPLHF. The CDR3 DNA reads TGCAGTGCTAGAGATTTGGGGGGCAATAATTCACCCCTCCACTTT.

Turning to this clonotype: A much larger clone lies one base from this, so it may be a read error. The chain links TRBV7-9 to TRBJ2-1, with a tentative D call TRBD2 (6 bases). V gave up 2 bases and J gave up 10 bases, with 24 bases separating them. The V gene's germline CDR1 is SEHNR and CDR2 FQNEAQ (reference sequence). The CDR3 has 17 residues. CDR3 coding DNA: TGTGCCAGCAGCTTAATGGGGCAGGGACTCCCCGACGGGGAGCAGTTCTTC. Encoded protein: CASSLMGQGLPDGEQFF.

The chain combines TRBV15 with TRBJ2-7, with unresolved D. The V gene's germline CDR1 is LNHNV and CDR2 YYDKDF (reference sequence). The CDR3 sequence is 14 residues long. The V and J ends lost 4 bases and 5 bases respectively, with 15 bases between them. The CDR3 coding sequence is TGTGCCACCAGCACCCTAGGGATGCTCGACGAGCAGTACTTC. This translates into CATSTLGMLDEQYF.

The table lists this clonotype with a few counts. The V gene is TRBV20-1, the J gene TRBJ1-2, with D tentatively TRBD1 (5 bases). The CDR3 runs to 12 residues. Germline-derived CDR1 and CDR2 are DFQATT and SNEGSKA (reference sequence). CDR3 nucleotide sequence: TGCAGCGCGACAGCATTCAACTATGGCTACACCTTC. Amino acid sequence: CSATAFNYGYTF.

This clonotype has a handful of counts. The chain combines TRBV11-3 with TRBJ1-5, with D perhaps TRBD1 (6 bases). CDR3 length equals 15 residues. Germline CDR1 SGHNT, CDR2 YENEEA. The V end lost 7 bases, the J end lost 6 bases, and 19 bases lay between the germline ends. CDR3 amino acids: CASKFGLSRGQPQHF. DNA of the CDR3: TGTGCCAGCAAGTTTGGACTATCCAGGGGTCAGCCCCAGCATTTT.

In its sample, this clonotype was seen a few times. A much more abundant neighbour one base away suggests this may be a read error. CDR3 sequence reads: CAISESGTSYVQYF. The CDR3 coding sequence is TGTGCCATCAGTGAGTCCGGCACCTCCTACGTGCAGTACTTC. The chain combines TRBV10-3 with TRBJ2-7; D call uncertain. Germline V gene data show CDR1 as ENHRY and CDR2 as SYGVKD. The CDR3 length is 14 residues.

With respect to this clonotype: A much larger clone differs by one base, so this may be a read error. This CDR3 reads CASSDGVENNEQYF. CDR3 nucleotides: TGTGCCAGCAGTGACGGTGTGGAAAACAATGAGCAGTACTTC. V is TRBV6-4 and J is TRBJ2-5; no firm D call. Germline CDR1 MRHNA, CDR2 SNTAGT. Trimming pared 2 bases from V and 11 bases from J, leaving 18 bases between. The CDR3 is 14 residues long.

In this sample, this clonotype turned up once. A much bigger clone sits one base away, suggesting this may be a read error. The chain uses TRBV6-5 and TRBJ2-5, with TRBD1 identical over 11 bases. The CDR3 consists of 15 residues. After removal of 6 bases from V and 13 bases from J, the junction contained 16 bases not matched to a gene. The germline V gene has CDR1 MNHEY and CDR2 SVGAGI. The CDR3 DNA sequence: TGTGCCAGCAGCCGTGGGACAGGGGGTTCCTACGAGCTGTACTTC. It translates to CASSRGTGGSYELYF.

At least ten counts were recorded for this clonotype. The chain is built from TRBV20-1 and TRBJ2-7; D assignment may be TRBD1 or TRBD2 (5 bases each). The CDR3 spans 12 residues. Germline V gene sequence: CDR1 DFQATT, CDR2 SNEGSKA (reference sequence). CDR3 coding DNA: TGCAGCCCCCGGGACGTCGACTACGAGCAGTACTTC. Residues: CSPRDVDYEQYF.

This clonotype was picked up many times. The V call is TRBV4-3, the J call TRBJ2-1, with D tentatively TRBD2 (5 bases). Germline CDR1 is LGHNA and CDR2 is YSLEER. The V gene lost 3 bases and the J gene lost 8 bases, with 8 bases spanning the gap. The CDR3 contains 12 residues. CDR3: CASSQRGHEQFF. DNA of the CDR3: TGCGCCAGCAGCCAGCGCGGGCATGAGCAGTTCTTC.

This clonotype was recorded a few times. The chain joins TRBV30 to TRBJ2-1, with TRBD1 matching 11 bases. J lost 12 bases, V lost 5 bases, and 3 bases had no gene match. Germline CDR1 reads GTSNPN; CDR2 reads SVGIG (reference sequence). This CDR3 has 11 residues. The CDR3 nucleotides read TGTGCCTGGCGGACAGGGGGCAGGCAGTTCTTC. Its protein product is CAWRTGGRQFF. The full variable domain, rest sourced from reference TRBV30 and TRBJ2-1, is SQTIHQWPATLVQPVGSPLSLECTVEGTSNPNLYWYRQAAGRGLQLLFYSVGIGQISSEVPQNLSASRPQDRQFILSSKKLLLSDSGFYLCAWRTGGRQFFGPGTRLTVL.

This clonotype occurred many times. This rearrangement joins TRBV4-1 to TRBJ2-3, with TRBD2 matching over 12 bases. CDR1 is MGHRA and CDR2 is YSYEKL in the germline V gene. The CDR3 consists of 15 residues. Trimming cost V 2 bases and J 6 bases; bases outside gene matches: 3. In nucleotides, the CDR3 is TGCGCCAGCAGCCAAAGTCTAGCGGGGGGGGATACGCAGTATTTT. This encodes CASSQSLAGGDTQYF.

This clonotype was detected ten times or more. CDR3 sequence (DNA): TGTGCCACCAGTGACCCTAGGACAGGCCCCGAGCAGTTCTTC. Residues: CATSDPRTGPEQFF. The chain has TRBV24-1 and TRBJ2-1; 7 bases fit TRBD1. Germline CDR1 reads KGHDR; CDR2 reads SFDVKD. Trimming at V came to 4 bases and at J to 10 bases, leaving 9 bases not matched to a gene. This CDR3 contains 14 residues.

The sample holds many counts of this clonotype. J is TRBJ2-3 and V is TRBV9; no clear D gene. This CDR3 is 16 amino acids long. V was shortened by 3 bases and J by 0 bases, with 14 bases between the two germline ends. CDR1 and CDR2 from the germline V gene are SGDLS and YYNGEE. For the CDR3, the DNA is TGTGCCAGCAGCGGCAGGAAAGCCATTAGCACAGATACGCAGTATTTT. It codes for CASSGRKAISTDTQYF.

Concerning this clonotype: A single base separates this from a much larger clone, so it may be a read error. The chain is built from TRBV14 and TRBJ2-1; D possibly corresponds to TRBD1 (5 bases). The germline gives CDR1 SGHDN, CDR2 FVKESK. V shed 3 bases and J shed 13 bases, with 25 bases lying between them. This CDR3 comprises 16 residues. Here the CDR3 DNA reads TGTGCCAGCAGCCACACCCTACGGGCAGGGTTTGGTACCCAGTTCTTC. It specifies CASSHTLRAGFGTQFF.

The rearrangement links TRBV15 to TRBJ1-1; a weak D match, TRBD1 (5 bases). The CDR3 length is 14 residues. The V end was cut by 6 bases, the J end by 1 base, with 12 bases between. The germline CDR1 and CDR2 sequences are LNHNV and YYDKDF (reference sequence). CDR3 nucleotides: TGTGCCACCAGTCCTAGGGGCCAGAACACTGAAGCTTTCTTT. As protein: CATSPRGQNTEAFF.

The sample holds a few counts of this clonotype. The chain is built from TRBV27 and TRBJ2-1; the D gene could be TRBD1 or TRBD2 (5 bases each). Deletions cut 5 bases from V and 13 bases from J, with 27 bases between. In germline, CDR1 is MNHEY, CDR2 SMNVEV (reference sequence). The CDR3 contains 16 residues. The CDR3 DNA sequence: TGTGCCAGCAGTCCAAGCCGGGGCCTTAACCAAGAGACCCAGTTCTTC. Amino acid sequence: CASSPSRGLNQETQFF.

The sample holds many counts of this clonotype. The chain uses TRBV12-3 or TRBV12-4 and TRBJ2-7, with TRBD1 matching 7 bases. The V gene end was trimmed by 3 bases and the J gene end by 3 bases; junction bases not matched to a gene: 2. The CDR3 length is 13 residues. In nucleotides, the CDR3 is TGTGCCAGCAGTTTTGGACAGGACTACGAGCAGTACTTC. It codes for CASSFGQDYEQYF.